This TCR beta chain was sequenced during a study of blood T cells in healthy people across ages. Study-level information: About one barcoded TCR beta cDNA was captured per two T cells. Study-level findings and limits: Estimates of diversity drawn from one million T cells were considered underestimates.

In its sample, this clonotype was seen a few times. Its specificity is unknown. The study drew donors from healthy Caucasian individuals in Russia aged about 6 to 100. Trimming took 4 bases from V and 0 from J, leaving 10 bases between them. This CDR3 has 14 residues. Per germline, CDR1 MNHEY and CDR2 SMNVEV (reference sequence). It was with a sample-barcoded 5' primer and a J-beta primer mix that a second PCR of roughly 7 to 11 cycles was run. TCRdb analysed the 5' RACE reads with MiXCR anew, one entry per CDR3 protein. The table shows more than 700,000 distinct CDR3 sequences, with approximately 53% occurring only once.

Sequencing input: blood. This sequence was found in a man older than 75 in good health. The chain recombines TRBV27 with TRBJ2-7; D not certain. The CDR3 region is CASSYTTLSYEQYF. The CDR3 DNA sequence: TGTGCCAGCAGTTACACCACGCTCTCCTACGAGCAGTACTTC.